This T cell receptor (beta chain) was identified during a study of molecular identifiers for immune sequencing clone quantification. Using its own MiXCR run on the PCR reads, TCRdb lists one record per CDR3 protein. The sample includes under 800,000 distinct CDR3 sequences, 25% of them seen just once. Looked up from germline, CDR1 is SGHAT and CDR2 is FQNNGV. The CDR3 contains 17 residues. V lost 4 bases, J lost 9 bases, and 12 bases stayed unmatched. The chain joins TRBV11-2 to TRBJ2-1, with 13 bases identical to TRBD2. Sequenced material: naive CD8+ T cells from blood, with Jurkat cell RNA spiked in. Subset indicated: FACS-sorted CD8+CD4-CCR7+CD45RA+ naive T cells. This sequence was found in a human donor in good health. Some libraries in this study had Jurkat cell RNA spiked in. CDR3 protein: CASSSKLAGGLLFEQFF. CDR3 nucleotides: TGTGCCAGCAGCTCGAAACTAGCGGGAGGGCTATTATTTGAGCAGTTCTTC.